This T cell receptor beta chain is from a study of T-cell reconstitution after alpha-beta-depleted transplantation in children. CDR3 size: 17 residues. J lost 3 bases, V lost 0 bases, and 10 bases had no gene match. A few counts support this clonotype. The TCRbeta library incorporated unique molecular identifiers. TCRdb reprocessed the PCR reads with MiXCR, giving one entry per CDR3 protein. The sample lists tens of thousands of distinct CDR3 sequences; approximately 46% were seen once. This clonotype originated in a male patient younger than 18 who had a stem cell transplant for acute lymphoblastic leukemia, so the T cells may come from the graft donor. The rearrangement uses TRBV12-3 or TRBV12-4 and TRBJ2-5; 7 bases map to TRBD1. Material: PBMCs, mostly from graft donor cells, obtained 360 days after TCRalphabeta/CD19-depleted stem cell transplant. The DNA of the CDR3 is TGTGCCAGCAGTTTAGCGCGGCAGAACAGGGGAGAAGAGACCCAGTACTTC. As protein: CASSLARQNRGEETQYF.